This is a list of T cell receptor beta chains from one sample in a study of cytomegalovirus exposure and HLA in healthy donors. The data were produced by immunoSEQ multiplex PCR, yet TCRdb's version contains in-frame clones alone and is incomplete. The repertoire table contains around 200,000 clones. Sequencing was done on a sample of PBMCs. These receptors all come from a woman between 18 and 29 years old in good health and CMV-seropositive. CDR3s include the opening cysteine and the closing phenylalanine or tryptophan. A D gene is named only where the DNA matches it firmly.

J gene | V gene | D gene | CDR3 length | CDR3 protein | CDR3 DNA
TRBJ2-7 | TRBV15 | TRBD1 | 13 | CATRRDSSYEQYF | TGTGCCACCAGGAGGGACAGCTCCTACGAGCAGTACTTC
TRBJ2-7 | TRBV9 | . | 15 | CASSVEAGVSYEQYF | TGTGCCAGCAGCGTAGAGGCAGGGGTTTCCTACGAGCAGTACTTC
TRBJ2-1 | TRBV19 | TRBD1 | 13 | CASSAQGAHEQFF | TGTGCCAGTAGTGCACAGGGGGCACATGAGCAGTTCTTC
TRBJ2-2 | TRBV11-2 | TRBD2 | 16 | CASSTGLAGYTGELFF | TGTGCCAGCAGCACCGGACTAGCGGGGTACACCGGGGAGCTGTTTTTT
TRBJ2-7 | TRBV29-1 | . | 13 | CSVADGHAYEQYF | TGCAGCGTTGCCGATGGACATGCCTACGAGCAGTACTTC
TRBJ2-1 | TRBV7-2 | . | 13 | CASSFRGTHEQFF | TGTGCCAGCAGCTTCCGAGGGACTCATGAGCAGTTCTTC
TRBJ2-1 | TRBV5-3 | . | 16 | CARSFLEGYPYNEQFF | TGTGCCAGAAGCTTTCTAGAAGGATACCCCTACAATGAGCAGTTCTTC
TRBJ2-1 | TRBV5-8 | . | 16 | CASSLTAFRESNEQFF | TGTGCCAGCAGTCTGACGGCGTTTCGGGAGTCGAATGAGCAGTTCTTC
TRBJ2-1 | TRBV14 | TRBD1 | 15 | CASSQRTGGVDEQFF | TGTGCCAGCAGCCAACGGACAGGGGGGGTAGATGAGCAGTTCTTC
TRBJ1-6 | TRBV2 | TRBD1 | 15 | CARTQGSSYNSPLHF | TGTGCCAGGACACAGGGGAGCTCCTATAATTCACCCCTCCACTTT
TRBJ1-4 | TRBV6-6 | TRBD1 | 14 | CASGSPGQGEKLFF | TGTGCCAGCGGATCACCGGGACAGGGGGAAAAACTGTTTTTT
TRBJ2-3 | TRBV9 | TRBD2 | 17 | CASSVGAGGPSTDTQYF | TGTGCCAGCAGCGTGGGTGCGGGGGGCCCCAGCACAGATACGCAGTATTTT
TRBJ2-7 | TRBV7-9 | TRBD1 | 15 | CASSLGQGVSYEQYF | TGTGCCAGCAGCTTAGGACAGGGGGTATCCTACGAGCAGTACTTC
TRBJ1-5 | TRBV5-5 | TRBD1 | 15 | CASSLAGGRNQPQHF | TGTGCCAGCAGCTTGGCAGGGGGCCGGAATCAGCCCCAGCATTTT
TRBJ2-5 | TRBV11-2 | TRBD2 | 16 | CASSPYWTRDQETQYF | TGTGCCAGCAGCCCTTACTGGACTAGAGACCAAGAGACCCAGTACTTC
TRBJ1-3 | TRBV5-8 | . | 15 | CASNFQAHSGNTIYF | TGTGCCAGCAATTTTCAGGCACACTCTGGAAACACCATATATTTT
TRBJ2-3 | TRBV5-6 | . | 14 | CASSLKRGTDTQYF | TGTGCCAGCAGCTTGAAACGGGGGACAGATACGCAGTATTTT
TRBJ2-7 | TRBV10-3 | TRBD2 | 14 | CAISNSGFTYEQYF | TGTGCCATCAGCAATAGCGGGTTCACCTACGAGCAGTACTTC
TRBJ1-2 | TRBV18 | TRBD1 | 15 | CASSQPGQGAYGYTF | TGTGCCAGCTCACAACCGGGACAGGGGGCTTATGGCTACACCTTC
TRBJ2-3 | TRBV7-9 | . | 12 | CASSFLIDTQYF | TGTGCCAGCAGCTTCCTTATTGATACGCAGTATTTT
TRBJ2-1 | TRBV15 | TRBD2 | 15 | CATSRGPAGGNEQFF | TGTGCCACCAGCAGGGGGCCAGCGGGGGGTAATGAGCAGTTCTTC
TRBJ1-1 | TRBV10-3 | . | 15 | CAISEGQGSYTEAFF | TGTGCCATCAGTGAAGGACAAGGTAGTTACACTGAAGCTTTCTTT
TRBJ1-4 | TRBV7-2 | . | 17 | CASSLHGRGINNEKLFF | TGTGCCAGCAGCTTACACGGACGGGGGATCAACAATGAAAAACTGTTTTTT
TRBJ1-1 | TRBV10-3 | TRBD1 | 14 | CAISAGQMNTEAFF | TGTGCCATCAGTGCGGGACAGATGAACACTGAAGCTTTCTTT
TRBJ2-7 | TRBV5-1 | . | 12 | CASSPPGGEQYF | TGCGCCAGCAGCCCGCCGGGTGGCGAGCAGTACTTC
TRBJ2-2 | TRBV18 | . | 13 | CASSPGAAGELFF | TGTGCCAGCTCACCAGGGGCCGCCGGGGAGCTGTTTTTT
TRBJ1-6 | TRBV7-9 | . | 15 | CASSLGTVLNSPLHF | TGTGCCAGCAGCTTAGGGACAGTCCTCAATTCACCCCTCCACTTT
TRBJ2-3 | TRBV7-2 | . | 13 | CASSTGTPDTQYF | TGTGCCAGCAGCACCGGGACTCCGGATACGCAGTATTTT
TRBJ2-7 | TRBV6-5 | . | 15 | CASSYSSRGGREQYF | TGTGCCAGCAGTTACTCGTCCAGGGGAGGGCGCGAGCAGTACTTC
TRBJ1-1 | TRBV29-1 | . | 12 | CSVGWQGAEAFF | TGCAGCGTGGGCTGGCAGGGCGCTGAAGCTTTCTTT
TRBJ1-2 | TRBV5-8 | TRBD1 | 14 | CASSPDREMDGYTF | TGTGCCAGCAGCCCTGACAGGGAAATGGATGGCTACACCTTC
TRBJ1-2 | TRBV6-5 | . | 15 | CASSYSPTVNYGYTF | TGTGCCAGCAGTTACTCGCCGACAGTGAACTATGGCTACACCTTC
TRBJ1-5 | TRBV6-5 | . | 14 | CAVQIGGGNQPQHF | TGTGCCGTCCAAATCGGGGGAGGCAATCAGCCCCAGCATTTT
TRBJ1-2 | TRBV5-6 | TRBD1 | 15 | CASSPGQGARYGYTF | TGTGCCAGCAGCCCAGGACAGGGGGCTAGGTATGGCTACACCTTC
TRBJ1-5 | TRBV2 | . | 13 | CASSEGLLRPQHF | TGTGCCAGCAGTGAAGGACTGCTTCGGCCCCAGCATTTT
TRBJ2-5 | TRBV10-3 | . | 12 | CAISDGLETQYF | TGTGCCATCAGTGACGGTCTGGAGACCCAGTACTTC
TRBJ2-3 | TRBV5-6 | TRBD2 | 17 | CASSFLAGGPRGDTQYF | TGTGCCAGCAGCTTCCTAGCGGGAGGGCCTCGAGGAGATACGCAGTATTTT
TRBJ2-3 | TRBV7-2 | TRBD2 | 14 | CASSDRTSGNTQYF | TGTGCCAGCAGCGATCGGACTAGCGGGAATACGCAGTATTTT
TRBJ2-1 | TRBV2 | TRBD1 | 15 | CASTDRDRVYNEQFF | TGTGCCAGCACCGATCGGGACAGGGTATACAATGAGCAGTTCTTC
TRBJ2-4 | TRBV10-3 | . | 18 | CAISPAGTSRLAKNIQYF | TGTGCCATCAGCCCCGCGGGGACTTCTCGTCTAGCCAAAAACATTCAGTACTTC